Each of the 28 T cell receptor beta chains below was sequenced from the same sample in a study of cytomegalovirus exposure and HLA in healthy donors. It was with 60 Vbeta and 13 Jbeta primers that the PCR ran. Sequencing was performed with immunoSEQ multiplex PCR; in TCRdb, only in-frame clones are kept and a portion is missing. The sample holds around 150,000 clones, around 78% seen once. Sequenced input: PBMCs. These TCRs come from a female donor in good health and CMV-seropositive.

This clone was observed a few times. V usage is TRBV5-6 and J usage is TRBJ2-7; D perhaps matches TRBD2 (7 bases). V was cut by 0 bases and J by 3 bases, with 10 bases left in between. The CDR3 covers 14 residues. Germline V CDR1 and CDR2: SGHDT, YYEEEE. For the CDR3, the DNA is TGTGCCAGCAGCTTGGCGGGGGGCCACTACGAGCAGTACTTC. Translating it yields CASSLAGGHYEQYF.

V is TRBV11-2 and J is TRBJ1-4, with a tentative D call TRBD1 (5 bases). This CDR3 has 15 residues. V was pared by 1 base and J by 3 bases, with 9 bases between. Germline values: CDR1 SGHAT, CDR2 FQNNGV. CDR3 bases: TGTGCCAGCAGCTTAGCTGACAGATCTAATGAAAAACTGTTTTTT. The encoded protein is CASSLADRSNEKLFF.

The V call is TRBV9, the J call TRBJ2-3, with a weak D call TRBD2 (6 bases). CDR3 length equals 15 residues. Trimming removed 0 bases from V and 1 base from J, with 9 bases in between. Germline CDR1 and CDR2: SGDLS and YYNGEE. CDR3 sequence reads: CASSVEEGRTDTQYF. The DNA for the CDR3 is TGTGCCAGCAGCGTAGAGGAGGGCCGCACAGATACGCAGTATTTT. The whole variable domain, remainder taken from reference TRBV9 and TRBJ2-3, is DSGVTQTPKHLITATGQRVTLRCSPRSGDLSVYWYQQSLDQGLQFLIQYYNGEERAKGNILERFSAQQFPDLHSELNLSSLELGDSALYFCASSVEEGRTDTQYFGPGTRLTVL.

In the case of this clone: Other nucleotide sequences from this sample produce the same CDR3. The chain uses TRBV5-1 and TRBJ1-2; D perhaps matches TRBD1 (5 bases). Trimming removed 3 bases from V and 3 bases from J, with 18 bases in between. The CDR3 runs to 16 residues. CDR1 and CDR2 (germline): SGHRS, YFSETQ. This CDR3 reads CASSSRTPQDHYGYTF. CDR3 coding DNA: TGCGCCAGCAGCTCCCGTACCCCACAGGATCACTATGGCTACACCTTC.

A note on this clone: Other DNA sequences from this sample encode an identical CDR3 as well. V usage is TRBV28 and J usage is TRBJ2-7; a possible D gene is TRBD1 (6 bases). From germline, CDR1 is MDHEN and CDR2 SYDVKM. Deletions cut 2 bases from V and 0 bases from J, with 11 bases between. This CDR3 spans 15 amino acids. CDR3 residues: CASSLIRGSSYEQYF. Here the CDR3 DNA reads TGTGCCAGCAGTTTAATAAGGGGGAGCTCCTACGAGCAGTACTTC.

The chain couples TRBV7-8 to TRBJ2-7, with 7 bases aligning to TRBD1. Per the germline V gene, CDR1 is SGHVS and CDR2 is FQNEAQ. The CDR3 is 16 amino acids. V dropped 3 bases and J dropped 3; count of bases not matched to a gene: 11. The CDR3 DNA sequence: TGTGCCAGCAGCTTGGCTCCGGGACAGAGTTTCTACGAGCAGTACTTC. It encodes CASSLAPGQSFYEQYF.

This chain joins TRBV19 and TRBJ1-1; tentative D call: TRBD1 (6 bases). Per germline, CDR1 LNHDA and CDR2 SQIVND (reference sequence). V lost 5 bases and J 5 bases, leaving 15 bases between the germline ends. There are 14 residues in the CDR3. In DNA form, the CDR3 reads TGTGCCAGTAGTCCCGGACAGATTCGGACTGAAGCTTTCTTT. Protein product: CASSPGQIRTEAFF.

This chain uses TRBV2 with TRBJ2-7; D uncertain. The germline CDR1 and CDR2 sequences are SNHLY and FYNNEI. This CDR3 has 12 amino acids. Deletions cut 5 bases from V and 5 bases from J, with 10 bases between. CDR3 loop: CASSLETDEQYF. CDR3 DNA sequence: TGTGCCAGCAGTTTGGAGACCGACGAGCAGTACTTC.

The chain is built from TRBV7-3 and TRBJ1-3; the D is unclear. The V and J ends lost 5 bases and 8 bases respectively, with 13 bases between them. The germline gives CDR1 SGHTA, CDR2 FQGTGA. There are 13 residues in the CDR3. The CDR3 DNA reads as TGTGCCAGCAGCCCGCCAACATCAGACACCATATATTTT. Residues: CASSPPTSDTIYF.

This chain links TRBV7-9 with TRBJ2-7; D is uncertain. The CDR3 consists of 12 residues. CDR1 is SEHNR and CDR2 is FQNEAQ in the germline V gene (reference sequence). Between the trimmed V and J ends, which lost 2 bases and 7 bases, there was a span of 9 bases. CDR3 amino acids: CASSLTQLEQYF. CDR3 nucleotides: TGTGCCAGCAGCTTAACACAATTGGAGCAGTACTTC.

The chain uses TRBV6-5 and TRBJ1-2; 8 positions match TRBD1. Germline CDR1 reads MNHEY; CDR2 reads SVGAGI. V was clipped by 4 bases and J by 3 bases; unmatched bases: 7. This CDR3 spans 15 amino acids. The CDR3 DNA follows: TGTGCCAGCAGTTCTCGGACAGGGACGGACTATGGCTACACCTTC. Its protein is CASSSRTGTDYGYTF.

With respect to this clone: One end of the junction fails to match germline, which may point to a read error. This rearrangement joins TRBV28 to TRBJ1-4; D unclear. Germline assignment: CDR1 MDHEN and CDR2 SYDVKM. This CDR3 is 16 amino acids long. CDR3 in amino acids: CASRPLDRGINKKLFF. For the CDR3, the DNA is TGTGCCAGCAGACCGCTCGACCGCGGTATTAATAAAAAACTGTTTTTT.

In this sample, this clone turned up once. This chain uses TRBV29-1 with TRBJ1-1; 8 bases align to TRBD1. Trimming cost V 6 bases and J 0 bases; bases outside gene matches: 6. The germline V gene encodes CDR1 SQVTM and CDR2 ANQGSEA. The CDR3 is 14 amino acids. CDR3 protein: CSVRQGRLNTEAFF. The CDR3 DNA is TGCAGCGTCAGACAGGGGCGCCTGAACACTGAAGCTTTCTTT. Full variable domain (remainder filled in from reference TRBV29-1 and TRBJ1-1): SAVISQKPSRDICQRGTSLTIQCQVDSQVTMMFWYRQQPGQSLTLIATANQGSEATYESGFVIDKFPISRPNLTFSTLTVSNMSPEDSSIYLCSVRQGRLNTEAFFGQGTRLTVV.

A single count supports this clone. The V and J genes are TRBV7-3 and TRBJ2-3; 7 nucleotides align to TRBD2. Trimming took 5 bases from V and 3 from J; bases not matched to a gene: 5. The CDR3 contains 14 residues. The germline CDR1 and CDR2 sequences are SGHTA and FQGTGA. CDR3 in DNA: TGTGCCAGCAGCCGCGGACTAGGGACAGATACGCAGTATTTT. Its translation is CASSRGLGTDTQYF.

In this sample, this clone turned up a few times. CDR3 amino acids: CAISEFRDSSKGDYGYTF. CDR3 in DNA: TGTGCCATCAGTGAGTTCAGGGACAGCTCTAAAGGGGACTATGGCTACACCTTC. The rearrangement uses TRBV10-3 and TRBJ1-2; 7 nucleotides align to TRBD1. Germline V gene lookup returns CDR1 ENHRY and CDR2 SYGVKD. With 1 base clipped from V and 3 bases from J, the junction kept 14 bases outside the gene matches. This CDR3 region has 18 residues.

Regarding this clone: Germline and junction disagree at one end, which may indicate a read error. V usage is TRBV5-1 and J usage is TRBJ2-5; weak D call: TRBD2 (6 bases). The CDR3 has 14 residues. The V gene's germline CDR1 is SGHRS and CDR2 YFSETQ. The CDR3, as DNA: TGCGCCAGCCGCTTCGGCAGCGGGCAAGAGACCCAGTACTTC. This encodes CASRFGSGQETQYF.

The CDR3 protein is CASSPELAGALEQYF. DNA of the CDR3: TGCGCCAGCAGCCCTGAACTAGCGGGCGCCCTCGAGCAGTACTTC. The chain uses TRBV5-1 and TRBJ2-7; TRBD2 aligns across 9 bases. There are 15 residues in the CDR3. CDR1 and CDR2 from the germline V gene are SGHRS and YFSETQ. With 4 bases clipped from V and 6 bases from J, the junction kept 11 bases outside the gene matches.

This chain uses TRBV5-1 with TRBJ1-5; a possible D gene is TRBD1 (5 bases). The CDR3 is 13 residues long. Trimming left V 4 bases short and J 5 bases short, with 10 bases between. Germline V gene lookup returns CDR1 SGHRS and CDR2 YFSETQ. Here the CDR3 reads CASSVVGHQPQHF. DNA for the CDR3: TGCGCCAGCAGCGTTGTGGGGCATCAGCCCCAGCATTTT.

The chain is built from TRBV9 and TRBJ2-3; 12 positions agree with TRBD2. The V gene's germline CDR1 is SGDLS and CDR2 YYNGEE. CDR3 length equals 17 residues. V lost 3 bases to trimming and J lost 6 bases; unmatched junction nucleotides: 11. The CDR3 loop is CASSATSTSGGRDTQYF. The DNA for the CDR3 is TGTGCCAGCAGCGCCACTTCGACTAGCGGGGGAAGGGATACGCAGTATTTT.

The chain employs TRBV13 and TRBJ2-4; D call uncertain. CDR1 and CDR2 from the germline V gene are PRHDT and FYEKMQ (reference sequence). Trimming left V 5 bases short and J 7 bases short, with 21 bases between. The CDR3 totals 16 residues. In nucleotides, the CDR3 is TGTGCCAGCAGCCAAAGTCCCGGGTCCACAAAGAACATTCAGTACTTC. Residues: CASSQSPGSTKNIQYF.

The chain has TRBV11-3 and TRBJ2-1, with 12 bases identical to TRBD2. The germline V gene has CDR1 SGHNT and CDR2 YENEEA. The CDR3 loop spans 18 amino acids. J gave up 5 bases and V 3 bases, and 11 bases lay outside the gene matches. This CDR3 reads CASSFRSKGLAGHNEQFF. CDR3 nucleotide sequence: TGTGCCAGCAGCTTCCGGAGCAAAGGACTAGCGGGACACAATGAGCAGTTCTTC.

This sequence joins TRBV9 and TRBJ2-5; no clear D gene. This CDR3 contains 13 residues. Trimming shortened V by 0 bases and J by 5 bases, and 8 bases separated the two germline ends. Germline V gives CDR1 SGDLS, CDR2 YYNGEE. CDR3 DNA sequence: TGTGCCAGCAGCGTAGCTCCCGGGGAGACCCAGTACTTC. It yields the protein CASSVAPGETQYF.

CDR3 protein: CAWSTLSNQPQHF. The CDR3 DNA reads TGTGCCTGGAGTACACTAAGCAATCAGCCCCAGCATTTT. The genes are TRBV30 and TRBJ1-5, with D unclear. Germline assignment: CDR1 GTSNPN and CDR2 SVGIG (reference sequence). CDR3 length: 13 amino acids. The V gene lost 2 bases and the J gene lost 1 base, with 6 bases spanning the gap. Variable domain in full (rest from reference TRBV30 and TRBJ1-5): SQTIHQWPATLVQPVGSPLSLECTVEGTSNPNLYWYRQAAGRGLQLLFYSVGIGQISSEVPQNLSASRPQDRQFILSSKKLLLSDSGFYLCAWSTLSNQPQHFGDGTRLSIL.

The chain joins TRBV5-1 to TRBJ2-5, with no clear D. The DNA end is a closer match to TRBJ2-7, so the J assignment may be wrong. Per germline, CDR1 SGHRS and CDR2 YFSETQ. The length of the CDR3 is 14 residues. The CDR3: CASSVEAASYEQYF. CDR3 bases: TGCGCCAGCAGCGTCGAGGCCGCCTCCTACGAGCAGTACTTC.

V usage is TRBV7-6 and J usage is TRBJ1-2; 9 nucleotides align to TRBD1. Germline loops: CDR1 SGHVS, CDR2 FNYEAQ. The J segment lost 8 bases and the V segment lost 1 base, leaving 8 bases of the junction unmatched. The CDR3 sequence is 15 residues long. The CDR3 region has the DNA TGTGCCAGCAGCTTAGATTCACAGGGGGCGTGGGGCTACACCTTC. Encoded protein: CASSLDSQGAWGYTF.

This sequence joins TRBV18 and TRBJ1-2; D unclear. The CDR3 contains 11 residues. Germline CDR1 is KGHSH and CDR2 is LQKENI. V shed 2 bases and J shed 13 bases, with 11 bases lying between them. The CDR3 sequence: CASSPEGSVTF. The CDR3 DNA is TGTGCCAGCTCACCAGAGGGCTCGGTCACCTTC. Supplemented by reference TRBV18 and TRBJ1-2, the full variable domain reads NAGVMQNPRHLVRRRGQEARLRCSPMKGHSHVYWYRQLPEEGLKFMVYLQKENIIDESGMPKERFSAEFPKEGPSILRIQQVVRGDSAAYFCASSPEGSVTFGSGTRLTVV.

The chain uses TRBV18 and TRBJ1-1; a possible D gene is TRBD1 (5 bases). CDR1 and CDR2 from the germline V gene are KGHSH and LQKENI. V lost 2 bases and J 6 bases, leaving 16 bases between the germline ends. CDR3 length equals 15 residues. The CDR3 is CASSPSSQAGAEAFF. In DNA, the CDR3 is TGTGCCAGCTCACCATCTTCTCAGGCGGGGGCTGAAGCTTTCTTT.

This chain uses TRBV19 with TRBJ2-5; no clear D. The germline V and J ends were trimmed by 8 bases and 2 bases, with 12 bases remaining between them. The CDR3 is 13 amino acids. Germline CDR1 is LNHDA and CDR2 is SQIVND (reference sequence). CDR3 DNA sequence: TGTGCCAGTTCCGGGTGGCCACAAGAGACCCAGTACTTC. Amino acid sequence: CASSGWPQETQYF.